The T cell receptor beta chain under discussion was sequenced for a study of cytomegalovirus exposure and HLA in healthy donors. This CDR3 spans 15 amino acids. Germline V CDR1 and CDR2: SGHTA, FQGNSA. Losses at the gene ends were 4 bases for V and 5 bases for J; bases not matched to a gene: 6. The table came from immunoSEQ multiplex PCR; TCRdb's copy has only in-frame clones and leaves some out. In the table there are about 170,000 clones, approximately 90% of which are singletons. The sequence was collected from a woman in her twenties or thirties in good health and CMV-seronegative. The sequencing sample was made of PBMCs. V usage is TRBV7-2 and J usage is TRBJ2-5; the match to TRBD2 covers 11 bases. CDR3: CASSSNSGGAETQYF. The CDR3 DNA reads TGTGCCAGCAGCTCCAATAGCGGGGGGGCGGAGACCCAGTACTTC. The full variable domain, rest sourced from reference TRBV7-2 and TRBJ2-5, is GAGVSQSPSNKVTEKGKDVELRCDPISGHTALYWYRQSLGQGLEFLIYFQGNSAPDKSGLPSDRFSAERTGGSVSTLTIQRTQQEDSAVYLCASSSNSGGAETQYFGPGTRLLVL.